These T cell receptor beta chains were read from a single sample in a study of Graves' ophthalmopathy and Graves' hyperthyroidism. TCRdb analysed the multiplex PCR reads with MiXCR anew, one entry per CDR3 protein. The table includes 170,000 or so distinct CDR3 sequences, 30% to 45% detected once. The source material was peripheral blood. The receptor set was obtained from a woman aged 40 to 50 with Graves' ophthalmopathy. CDR3s include the opening cysteine and the closing phenylalanine or tryptophan. Each record gives: D gene, clone size, V gene, CDR3 length, J gene, CDR3 protein, CDR3 DNA. A D gene is named only where the DNA matches it firmly. Only some rows state a clone size, as once, few, many or a class for expanded clones.

D: -; size: many; V: TRBV19; length: 16; J: TRBJ1-5; CDR3: CASSIPVGGINQPQHF; DNA: TGTGCCAGTAGTATCCCCGTGGGTGGCATCAATCAGCCCCAGCATTTT
D: -; size: many; V: TRBV28; length: 14; J: TRBJ1-1; CDR3: CASSFTGWNTEAFF; DNA: TGTGCCAGCAGTTTCACCGGATGGAACACTGAAGCTTTCTTT
D: -; size: -; V: TRBV30; length: 13; J: TRBJ1-5; CDR3: CAWSVAGRQPQHF; DNA: TGTGCCTGGAGTGTAGCAGGGCGTCAGCCCCAGCATTTT
D: -; size: many; V: TRBV28; length: 16; J: TRBJ1-2; CDR3: CASSLVFRSSNYGYTF; DNA: TGTGCCAGCAGTTTAGTCTTTCGCAGCTCTAACTATGGCTACACCTTC
D: TRBD1; size: many; V: TRBV5-5; length: 12; J: TRBJ1-1; CDR3: CASSQTGGDGFF; DNA: TGTGCCAGCAGCCAAACAGGGGGGGATGGTTTCTTT
D: -; size: many; V: TRBV28; length: 14; J: TRBJ2-2; CDR3: CASSPGHGTGELFF; DNA: TGTGCCAGCAGCCCCGGACACGGGACCGGGGAGCTGTTTTTT
D: -; size: -; V: TRBV6-5; length: 14; J: TRBJ2-5; CDR3: CASSYSSGQETQYF; DNA: TGTGCCAGCAGTTACTCCTCAGGGCAAGAGACCCAGTACTTC
D: TRBD2; size: many; V: TRBV28; length: 17; J: TRBJ2-2; CDR3: CASSWASGSANTGELFF; DNA: TGTGCCAGCAGTTGGGCAAGCGGGAGCGCGAACACCGGGGAGCTGTTTTTT
D: TRBD2; size: -; V: TRBV3-1; length: 14; J: TRBJ2-5; CDR3: CASSSRGGAETQYF; DNA: TGTGCCAGCAGCTCCCGCGGGGGAGCTGAGACCCAGTACTTC
D: TRBD1; size: -; V: TRBV29-1; length: 13; J: TRBJ1-2; CDR3: CSVGQGRAEGYTF; DNA: TGCAGCGTCGGACAGGGAAGAGCAGAGGGCTACACCTTC
D: -; size: many; V: TRBV6-2/TRBV6-3; length: 14; J: TRBJ2-5; CDR3: CASKEASPQETQYF; DNA: TGTGCCAGCAAGGAGGCCTCGCCCCAAGAGACCCAGTACTTC
D: TRBD1; size: many; V: TRBV19; length: 15; J: TRBJ2-5; CDR3: CASSLGQGASETQYF; DNA: TGTGCCAGTAGTTTGGGACAGGGGGCTTCGGAGACCCAGTACTTC
D: -; size: few; V: TRBV6-5; length: 15; J: TRBJ2-6; CDR3: CASSYNRAGANVLTF; DNA: TGTGCCAGCAGTTACAACAGGGCTGGGGCCAACGTCCTGACTTTC
D: -; size: few; V: TRBV28; length: 16; J: TRBJ1-5; CDR3: CASSHPSGNSNQPQHF; DNA: TGTGCCAGCAGCCATCCGAGCGGGAATAGCAATCAGCCCCAGCATTTT
D: -; size: many; V: TRBV28; length: 17; J: TRBJ1-5; CDR3: CASSLASGRFLDQPQHF; DNA: TGTGCCAGCAGTTTAGCCTCCGGGCGCTTCCTCGATCAGCCCCAGCATTTT
D: -; size: -; V: TRBV29-1; length: 12; J: TRBJ1-2; CDR3: CSVDLGMNGYTF; DNA: TGCAGCGTTGATTTGGGGATGAATGGCTACACCTTC
D: -; size: many; V: TRBV28; length: 14; J: TRBJ2-7; CDR3: CASSLGGTSYEQYF; DNA: TGTGCCAGCTCTCTCGGGGGTACTTCCTACGAGCAGTACTTC
D: -; size: -; V: TRBV12-3/TRBV12-4; length: 16; J: TRBJ2-2; CDR3: CASSFWLRGGSGELFF; DNA: TGTGCCAGCAGTTTCTGGCTGAGGGGGGGCTCCGGGGAGCTGTTTTTT
D: -; size: many; V: TRBV10-1; length: 13; J: TRBJ2-2; CDR3: CASSEQNTGELFF; DNA: TGCGCCAGCAGTGAACAGAACACCGGGGAGCTGTTTTTT
D: -; size: many; V: TRBV10-3; length: 15; J: TRBJ1-3; CDR3: CAIRAVGSSGNTIYF; DNA: TGTGCCATCAGAGCGGTAGGGAGCTCTGGAAACACCATATATTTT
D: TRBD1; size: many; V: TRBV6-1; length: 14; J: TRBJ1-6; CDR3: CASTGGTGVSPLHF; DNA: TGTGCCAGCACCGGGGGGACAGGGGTTTCACCCCTCCACTTT
D: -; size: -; V: TRBV28; length: 12; J: TRBJ1-2; CDR3: CASSSSPVGYTF; DNA: TGTGCCAGCAGTTCATCCCCGGTTGGCTACACCTTC
D: -; size: many; V: TRBV28; length: 14; J: TRBJ2-7; CDR3: CASSKPRGSYEQYF; DNA: TGTGCCAGCAGTAAGCCCCGGGGATCCTACGAGCAGTACTTC
D: -; size: many; V: TRBV20-1; length: 14; J: TRBJ2-7; CDR3: CSAQGQVSTYEQYF; DNA: TGCAGTGCGCAGGGGCAGGTATCAACCTACGAGCAGTACTTC
D: -; size: -; V: TRBV12-3/TRBV12-4; length: 11; J: TRBJ1-1; CDR3: CASSLGPLAFF; DNA: TGTGCCAGCAGTTTGGGCCCCCTAGCTTTCTTT
D: TRBD1; size: many; V: TRBV7-2; length: 14; J: TRBJ2-4; CDR3: CASSLRTGGDIQYF; DNA: TGTGCCAGCAGCTTACGGACAGGGGGTGACATTCAGTACTTC
D: TRBD1; size: many; V: TRBV14; length: 15; J: TRBJ2-5; CDR3: CASSQTTGGKQTQYF; DNA: TGTGCCAGCAGCCAGACGACAGGGGGTAAACAGACCCAGTACTTC
D: -; size: -; V: TRBV6-1; length: 11; J: TRBJ2-5; CDR3: CASRTLETQYF; DNA: TGTGCCAGCAGGACCTTGGAGACCCAGTACTTC
D: -; size: many; V: TRBV12-3/TRBV12-4; length: 11; J: TRBJ2-7; CDR3: CASSLIYEQYF; DNA: TGTGCCAGCAGTTTAATCTACGAGCAGTACTTC
D: TRBD2; size: -; V: TRBV12-3/TRBV12-4; length: 15; J: TRBJ2-2; CDR3: CASTPGLEPTGELFF; DNA: TGTGCCAGCACCCCAGGACTAGAACCGACCGGGGAGCTGTTTTTT
D: -; size: many; V: TRBV24-1; length: 16; J: TRBJ2-2; CDR3: CATSGPRGVNTGELFF; DNA: TGTGCCACCAGTGGGCCCCGTGGGGTTAACACCGGGGAGCTGTTTTTT
D: TRBD2; size: -; V: TRBV29-1; length: 11; J: TRBJ2-7; CDR3: CSVQRGYEQYF; DNA: TGCAGCGTACAGCGGGGGTACGAGCAGTACTTC
D: -; size: many; V: TRBV6-4; length: 16; J: TRBJ2-3; CDR3: CASSPTPQRLPNTQYF; DNA: TGTGCCAGCAGTCCCACGCCCCAGCGCCTCCCTAATACGCAGTATTTT
D: -; size: many; V: TRBV10-3; length: 14; J: TRBJ2-6; CDR3: CAIRGSSGANVLTF; DNA: TGTGCCATCCGGGGGAGCTCTGGGGCCAACGTCCTGACTTTC
D: -; size: many; V: TRBV7-6; length: 14; J: TRBJ1-5; CDR3: CASSTGGSNQPQHF; DNA: TGTGCCAGCAGCACTGGGGGATCTAATCAGCCCCAGCATTTT
D: -; size: many; V: TRBV6-2/TRBV6-3; length: 13; J: TRBJ1-1; CDR3: CASRHGQNTEAFF; DNA: TGTGCCAGCAGACACGGACAGAACACTGAAGCTTTCTTT
D: -; size: -; V: TRBV28; length: 13; J: TRBJ2-7; CDR3: CASSPHPDYEQYF; DNA: TGTGCCAGCAGTCCGCACCCGGACTACGAGCAGTACTTC
D: TRBD2; size: many; V: TRBV20-1; length: 17; J: TRBJ2-2; CDR3: CSARGEGRGANTGELFF; DNA: TGCAGTGCTAGGGGGGAGGGTCGCGGAGCGAACACCGGGGAGCTGTTTTTT
D: -; size: once; V: TRBV30; length: 11; J: TRBJ1-1; CDR3: CAWSEVTEAFF; DNA: TGTGCCTGGAGCGAGGTCACTGAAGCTTTCTTT
D: -; size: many; V: TRBV19; length: 13; J: TRBJ2-6; CDR3: CASGNSGANVLTF; DNA: TGTGCCAGCGGGAACTCTGGGGCCAACGTCCTGACTTTC
D: -; size: many; V: TRBV12-3/TRBV12-4; length: 15; J: TRBJ1-1; CDR3: CASSLANRVRTEAFF; DNA: TGTGCCAGCAGTTTAGCGAACAGGGTAAGGACTGAAGCTTTCTTT
D: -; size: once; V: TRBV6-2/TRBV6-3; length: 14; J: TRBJ2-5; CDR3: CASSYPGHQETQYF; DNA: TGTGCCAGCAGTTATCCGGGACACCAAGAGACCCAGTACTTC
D: TRBD1; size: many; V: TRBV2; length: 16; J: TRBJ1-5; CDR3: CASRDRAGLGNQPQHF; DNA: TGTGCCAGCAGGGACAGGGCTGGTTTGGGCAATCAGCCCCAGCATTTT
D: -; size: many; V: TRBV12-3/TRBV12-4; length: 14; J: TRBJ2-4; CDR3: CASRNTGIQNIQYF; DNA: TGTGCCAGCAGAAATACAGGAATCCAAAACATTCAGTACTTC
D: -; size: -; V: TRBV11-2; length: 16; J: TRBJ2-7; CDR3: CASSFLGSLLSYEQYF; DNA: TGTGCCAGCAGCTTTTTAGGGAGTCTCCTATCCTACGAGCAGTACTTC
D: -; size: many; V: TRBV5-1; length: 19; J: TRBJ1-3; CDR3: CASSPFGRVDALSGNTIYF; DNA: TGCGCCAGCAGCCCCTTCGGGAGGGTTGATGCCCTCTCTGGAAACACCATATATTTT
D: -; size: many; V: TRBV12-3/TRBV12-4; length: 17; J: TRBJ1-5; CDR3: CASSLAQMRKPHQPQHF; DNA: TGTGCCAGCAGTTTAGCGCAAATGAGAAAACCCCATCAGCCCCAGCATTTT
D: -; size: -; V: TRBV11-2; length: 15; J: TRBJ1-2; CDR3: CASSLSQGANYGYTF; DNA: TGTGCCAGCAGCTTGAGCCAGGGAGCTAACTATGGCTACACCTTC
D: TRBD1; size: -; V: TRBV12-3/TRBV12-4; length: 16; J: TRBJ1-6; CDR3: CASAKQGSSYNSPLHF; DNA: TGTGCCAGCGCCAAACAGGGGAGCTCCTATAATTCACCCCTCCACTTT
D: TRBD2; size: -; V: TRBV28; length: 16; J: TRBJ2-7; CDR3: CASTFFLAGGTHEQYF; DNA: TGTGCCAGCACTTTCTTCCTAGCGGGAGGAACCCACGAGCAGTACTTC
D: TRBD1; size: once; V: TRBV7-3; length: 16; J: TRBJ2-5; CDR3: CASSLGQARTQETQYF; DNA: TGTGCCAGCAGCTTAGGACAGGCGAGGACACAAGAGACCCAGTACTTC
D: -; size: many; V: TRBV12-3/TRBV12-4; length: 12; J: TRBJ1-5; CDR3: CASSLVAQPQHF; DNA: TGTGCCAGCAGTTTAGTGGCTCAGCCCCAGCATTTT